The rows below give T cell receptor beta chains drawn from one sample of a study of cytomegalovirus exposure and HLA in healthy donors. Assay: immunoSEQ multiplex PCR; the TCRdb copy retains only in-frame clones and omits some. The sample has about 120,000 clones, roughly 89% seen once. Sequenced material: PBMCs. The receptors come from a woman between 18 and 29 years old in good health and CMV-seronegative. Both conserved end residues are trimmed from each CDR3. The D gene is left open where the match is weak.

d_gene,v_gene,len,j_gene,CDR3aa
-,TRBV28,12,TRBJ2-7,ASSLAYLSYEQY
TRBD1,TRBV2,12,TRBJ2-5,ASRRTGGVETQY
TRBD1,TRBV10-3,12,TRBJ2-7,AISETQGAYEQY
-,TRBV18,14,TRBJ1-4,ASSTMQGSTNEKLF
-,TRBV5-1,13,TRBJ2-5,ASSLTRQGGETQY
-,TRBV4-1,13,TRBJ2-5,ASSQDGNVLGTQY
-,TRBV19,13,TRBJ1-2,ASTPGLSSNYGYT
TRBD1,TRBV5-1,12,TRBJ2-7,ASSTGGKWDEQY
-,TRBV6-4,12,TRBJ2-7,ASNWREQHYEQY
TRBD2,TRBV27,12,TRBJ2-1,ASSLGLVYNEQF
TRBD1,TRBV18,13,TRBJ1-4,ASSPFNRGGEKLF
-,TRBV7-9,12,TRBJ2-2,ASSPNRVTGELF
-,TRBV5-6,12,TRBJ2-7,ASSSGFSAYEQY
TRBD2,TRBV6-6,13,TRBJ2-5,ASSTTSGAGKTQY
-,TRBV14,10,TRBJ1-6,ASSQGEAPLH
TRBD2,TRBV11-2,15,TRBJ2-7,ASSSGTSGRGYYEQY
-,TRBV19,11,TRBJ1-2,ASSFTGTGGYT
-,TRBV5-1,14,TRBJ2-2,ASSDAAGFGTGELF
-,TRBV7-3,13,TRBJ2-5,ASSLFLASQETQY
TRBD1,TRBV4-3,14,TRBJ2-1,ASSPGTGGAFNEQF
-,TRBV28,10,TRBJ1-2,ASSFGGSLDT
TRBD2,TRBV7-2,14,TRBJ2-7,ASSFGTSGSGYEQY
-,TRBV6-5,12,TRBJ2-7,ASSYETSSYEQY
-,TRBV5-8,11,TRBJ2-5,ASSRLGIETQY
-,TRBV18,13,TRBJ2-2,ASSPWTEHTGELF
-,TRBV10-1,11,TRBJ2-1,ASSDGTRPEQF
TRBD1,TRBV30,13,TRBJ1-2,AWSPGQSINYGYT
TRBD2,TRBV10-1,12,TRBJ2-2,ASSRGLDTGELF
TRBD2,TRBV5-1,15,TRBJ2-2,ASSSPSGRTNTGELF
-,TRBV10-2,10,TRBJ2-3,ASSGSTDTQY
TRBD2,TRBV7-9,15,TRBJ2-5,ASSPGTSGSSKETQY
TRBD2,TRBV27,18,TRBJ2-3,ASSLYPPLGGGATKDTQY
-,TRBV7-2,13,TRBJ2-7,ASSLGGGGGNEQY
-,TRBV2,10,TRBJ2-5,ASRRNVETQY
-,TRBV28,12,TRBJ1-3,ASIPGAAGNTIY
-,TRBV20-1,9,TRBJ1-1,SAGGRTEAF
-,TRBV6-5,13,TRBJ1-1,ASSYSGGERSEAF
TRBD1,TRBV30,11,TRBJ2-2,ACLQGAAGELF
TRBD1,TRBV9,15,TRBJ2-2,ASSAPPGTGYTGELF
-,TRBV10-2,13,TRBJ2-5,ASRRQNFYQETQY
TRBD1,TRBV6-1,11,TRBJ2-5,ASSGSLGQGFH
-,TRBV13,13,TRBJ1-2,ASTLPGGLGYGYT
-,TRBV11-2,12,TRBJ2-7,ASHVGSTIGEQY
TRBD2,TRBV29-1,12,TRBJ2-1,SFGGTSFSYEQF
-,TRBV5-1,11,TRBJ2-5,ASLPGEGETQY
TRBD1,TRBV10-1,13,TRBJ1-1,ASSESGTGNTEAF
TRBD2,TRBV11-2,12,TRBJ2-7,ASSTTSGSYEQY
TRBD1,TRBV9,14,TRBJ2-7,ASSPTGTGVSYEQY
-,TRBV28,13,TRBJ1-2,ASSSSPWGDYGYT
-,TRBV29-1,13,TRBJ1-4,SVEDRGGVGEKLF